These 23 T cell receptor beta chains share one sample of origin, sequenced in a study of blood T cell repertoires in COVID-19. Clones were read by immunoSEQ multiplex PCR, and TCRdb kept only the in-frame ones, dropping some. The sample has under 100,000 clones; about 90% are singletons. Sequenced: peripheral blood. The receptors come from a man aged 50-60 years with active COVID-19.

The chain joins TRBV29-1 to TRBJ1-4, with D perhaps TRBD1 (5 bases). CDR1 is SQVTM and CDR2 is ANQGSEA in the germline V gene. V lost 4 bases and J lost 2, with 8 bases in between. The CDR3 has 13 amino acids. CDR3 in amino acids: CSVGEGTNEKLFF. The CDR3 region has the DNA TGCAGCGTTGGGGAGGGGACTAATGAAAAACTGTTTTTT.

The CDR3 DNA reads TGTGCCAGCAGTCTCCCGAAGGATTTTTCTAGATACGAGCAGTACTTC. Amino acids: CASSLPKDFSRYEQYF. The rearrangement joins TRBV28 to TRBJ2-7; D is ambiguous. The length of the CDR3 is 16 residues. Germline-derived CDR1 and CDR2 are MDHEN and SYDVKM. V dropped 5 bases and J dropped 4 bases, with 21 bases sitting between them.

The V call is TRBV6-2 or TRBV6-3, the J call TRBJ2-7, with 8 bases identical to TRBD1. With V trimmed by 0 bases and J by 7 bases, 11 bases remained unmatched. CDR1 MNHEY and CDR2 SVGEGT come from the germline V gene. The CDR3 extends over 16 amino acids. The CDR3 DNA reads as TGTGCCAGCAGTTACTCCACGGGACAGGAAGGGGGGGAGCAGTACTTC. Its protein is CASSYSTGQEGGEQYF.

The chain recombines TRBV21-1 with TRBJ1-1; the D call of TRBD1 is as the table states it, not checked on the DNA. TRBV21-1 corresponds to a pseudogene. The CDR3 sequence is 16 residues long. The CDR3 region has the DNA TGTGCCAGCAGTCCCAAGGCCCCGGGACAGAACACTGAAGCTTTCTTT. This codes for CASSPKAPGQNTEAFF.

V usage is TRBV6-5 and J usage is TRBJ2-2, with D maybe TRBD2 (5 bases). The ends were cut back, 0 bases at V and 6 bases at J, with 5 bases in the middle. This CDR3 region has 13 residues. Germline V gives CDR1 MNHEY, CDR2 SVGAGI. CDR3 loop: CASSYSEAGELFF. DNA for the CDR3: TGTGCCAGCAGTTACTCGGAGGCCGGGGAGCTGTTTTTT.

The chain carries TRBV11-3 and TRBJ2-6; 9 nucleotides agree with TRBD1. Germline loops: CDR1 SGHNT, CDR2 YENEEA. There are 20 residues in the CDR3. V gave up 4 bases and J gave up 1 base; unmatched junction bases: 14. The CDR3 sequence: CASSSYRGHQDFSGANVLTF. The CDR3 DNA sequence: TGTGCCAGCAGCTCCTACAGGGGGCACCAAGATTTTTCTGGGGCCAACGTCCTGACTTTC.

V and J are TRBV11-3 and TRBJ2-2; 16 bases agree with TRBD2. This CDR3 spans 16 amino acids. Germline V gives CDR1 SGHNT, CDR2 YENEEA. Trimming took 5 bases from V and 7 from J; bases not matched to a gene: 4. The CDR3 DNA follows: TGTGCCAGCAGCGAGGGACTAGCGGGAGGGGTCGGGGAGCTGTTTTTT. This gives the protein CASSEGLAGGVGELFF. The whole variable domain, remainder taken from reference TRBV11-3 and TRBJ2-2, is EAGVVQSPRYKIIEKKQPVAFWCNPISGHNTLYWYLQNLGQGPELLIRYENEEAVDDSQLPKDRFSAERLKGVDSTLKIQPAELGDSAVYLCASSEGLAGGVGELFFGEGSRLTVL.

Only one count was recorded for this clone. DNA for the CDR3: TGTGCCAGCATGGTGGGAGGTCCAGATACGCAGTATTTT. It is translated as CASMVGGPDTQYF. J is TRBJ2-3 and V is TRBV2, with D tentatively TRBD2 (6 bases). This CDR3 is 13 amino acids long. Trimming stripped 7 bases from V and 4 bases from J, with 12 bases between. Germline CDR1 reads SNHLY; CDR2 reads FYNNEI. Filled out from reference TRBV2 and TRBJ2-3, the complete variable domain reads EPEVTQTPSHQVTQMGQEVILRCVPISNHLYFYWYRQILGQKVEFLVSFYNNEISEKSEIFDDQFSVERPDGSNFTLKIRSTKLEDSAMYFCASMVGGPDTQYFGPGTRLTVL.

CDR3 DNA sequence: TGTGCCAGCAGTCCTAGAACGGTAACAGGCCGCACCGGGGAGCTGTTTTTT. Its protein is CASSPRTVTGRTGELFF. J is TRBJ2-2 and V is TRBV2; perhaps TRBD1 as D (5 bases). CDR1 is SNHLY and CDR2 is FYNNEI in the germline V gene. The CDR3 totals 17 residues. Trimming took 5 bases from V and 4 from J, leaving 20 bases between them.

This chain uses TRBV4-1 with TRBJ2-7; D might be TRBD1 (6 bases). Trimming cost V 0 bases and J 4 bases, with 16 bases left between them. CDR3 size: 16 residues. Germline V gives CDR1 MGHRA, CDR2 YSYEKL. CDR3 sequence (DNA): TGCGCCAGCAGCCAAGAGGGGACATCTGCGAATTACGAGCAGTACTTC. Residues: CASSQEGTSANYEQYF.

CDR3 in DNA: TGCGCCAGCAGCCAAGTCGGTGCGGGATTCTACAATGAGCAGTTCTTC. As protein: CASSQVGAGFYNEQFF. The chain is built from TRBV4-1 and TRBJ2-1; D may be TRBD2 (6 bases). The V gene's germline CDR1 is MGHRA and CDR2 YSYEKL. This CDR3 is 16 amino acids long. The V gene lost 1 base and the J gene lost 3 bases, with 13 bases spanning the gap.

The chain couples TRBV7-9 to TRBJ1-2; no definite D call. V was cut by 5 bases and J by 2 bases, with 9 bases left in between. Germline V gives CDR1 SEHNR, CDR2 FQNEAQ (reference sequence). The CDR3 contains 13 residues. The CDR3, as DNA: TGTGCCAGCAGCCCCACAGAGAACTATGGCTACACCTTC. It translates to CASSPTENYGYTF. Variable domain in full (rest from reference TRBV7-9 and TRBJ1-2): DTGVSQNPRHKITKRGQNVTFRCDPISEHNRLYWYRQTLGQGPEFLTYFQNEAQLEKSRLLSDRFSAERPKGSFSTLEIQRTEQGDSAMYLCASSPTENYGYTFGSGTRLTVV.

This chain connects TRBV7-9 to TRBJ1-5; D is undetermined. Germline V gene data show CDR1 as SEHNR and CDR2 as FQNEAQ (reference sequence). The CDR3 is made up of 15 amino acids. V was cut by 2 bases and J by 7 bases, with 15 bases left in between. The chain's CDR3 is CASSLSAGMGQPQHF. The CDR3 nucleotides read TGTGCCAGCAGCTTATCGGCCGGGATGGGACAGCCCCAGCATTTT. The whole variable domain, filled in from reference TRBV7-9 and TRBJ1-5, reads DTGVSQNPRHKITKRGQNVTFRCDPISEHNRLYWYRQTLGQGPEFLTYFQNEAQLEKSRLLSDRFSAERPKGSFSTLEIQRTEQGDSAMYLCASSLSAGMGQPQHFGDGTRLSIL.

This sequence joins TRBV2 and TRBJ1-1, with D possibly being TRBD1 (5 bases). The germline V gene has CDR1 SNHLY and CDR2 FYNNEI. The V gene lost 6 bases and the J gene lost 5 bases, with 13 bases spanning the gap. The CDR3 extends over 13 amino acids. The CDR3 DNA is TGTGCCAGCAGGGGACTCCGGGAGACTGAAGCTTTCTTT. This sequence encodes CASRGLRETEAFF.

V is TRBV10-3 and J is TRBJ1-2, with TRBD1 matching over 12 bases. V lost 2 bases, J lost 4 bases, and 2 bases stayed unmatched. The CDR3 has 15 residues. Germline lookup yields CDR1 ENHRY and CDR2 SYGVKD. The CDR3 DNA reads TGTGCCATCAGTGAGGTGGGACAGGGGGCCTATGGCTACACCTTC. Encoded protein: CAISEVGQGAYGYTF.

This chain links TRBV30 with TRBJ1-1; D possibly corresponds to TRBD1 (6 bases). CDR1 is GTSNPN, CDR2 SVGIG, per germline (reference sequence). The CDR3 has 16 residues. Trimming took off 0 bases at V and 3 bases at J, with 17 bases between the two ends. The CDR3, as DNA: TGTGCCTGGAGTGTAATCGGGGGGCAGGTGGACACTGAAGCTTTCTTT. Its protein product is CAWSVIGGQVDTEAFF.

This chain connects TRBV4-1 to TRBJ2-1, with 10 nucleotides matching TRBD2. The CDR3 covers 16 residues. Germline CDR1 MGHRA, CDR2 YSYEKL. V lost 3 bases and J lost 2; bases outside the gene matches: 4. The CDR3 nucleotides read TGCGCCAGCAGCCAGGGACTAGCGAGCCCCTACAATGAGCAGTTCTTC. Amino acids: CASSQGLASPYNEQFF.

The count of this clone is one. This chain uses TRBV6-5 with TRBJ2-3; TRBD2 aligns across 7 bases. The germline CDR1 and CDR2 sequences are MNHEY and SVGAGI. CDR3 size: 15 residues. V gave up 8 bases and J gave up 5 bases; unmatched junction bases: 13. CDR3 loop: CASARGLRSQDTQYF. In nucleotides, the CDR3 is TGTGCCAGCGCGAGGGGACTAAGGTCCCAAGATACGCAGTATTTT.

This clone was picked up a small number of times. The J gene is TRBJ2-3, the V gene TRBV4-1; no clear D. The germline CDR1 and CDR2 sequences are MGHRA and YSYEKL. CDR3 length: 16 residues. The V end was cut by 1 base, the J end by 0 bases, with 11 bases between. CDR3 region: CASSQGHSTSTDTQYF. CDR3 nucleotide sequence: TGCGCCAGCAGCCAAGGCCACTCAACTAGCACAGATACGCAGTATTTT.

The J gene is TRBJ2-3, the V gene TRBV11-2, with 7 bases lining up with TRBD2. The CDR3 covers 17 residues. Trimming cost V 6 bases and J 2 bases; bases outside gene matches: 14. CDR1 SGHAT and CDR2 FQNNGV come from the germline V gene. The CDR3 sequence: CASSHPTRELVTDTQYF. In DNA, the CDR3 is TGTGCCAGCAGTCACCCCACGCGGGAGTTAGTCACAGATACGCAGTATTTT.

This chain links TRBV5-6 with TRBJ2-1, with D possibly being TRBD2 (6 bases). The V and J ends lost 3 bases and 3 bases respectively, with 19 bases between them. CDR1 and CDR2 (germline): SGHDT, YYEEEE. The CDR3 has 17 amino acids. The CDR3 bases are TGTGCCAGCAGCTCTCCTTGGAGGGAAGGGGACTACAATGAGCAGTTCTTC. This codes for CASSSPWREGDYNEQFF.

The J gene is TRBJ2-1, the V gene TRBV7-2; D unclear. Germline CDR1 SGHTA, CDR2 FQGNSA. Trimming cost V 6 bases and J 4 bases, with 10 bases left between them. The CDR3 is 13 amino acids. CDR3 region: CASSPPFYNEQFF. The CDR3 DNA reads TGTGCCAGCAGTCCTCCCTTTTACAATGAGCAGTTCTTC.

This chain's CDR3 is CASSQGKSGYTF. CDR3 coding DNA: TGTGCCAGCAGCCAAGGAAAGAGTGGCTACACCTTC. V is TRBV3-1 (or the pseudogene TRBV3-2) and J is TRBJ1-2, with unresolved D. The CDR3 loop spans 12 amino acids. Per the germline V gene, CDR1 is LGHDT and CDR2 is YNNKEL (reference sequence). Trimming left V 1 base short and J 7 bases short, with 7 bases between.